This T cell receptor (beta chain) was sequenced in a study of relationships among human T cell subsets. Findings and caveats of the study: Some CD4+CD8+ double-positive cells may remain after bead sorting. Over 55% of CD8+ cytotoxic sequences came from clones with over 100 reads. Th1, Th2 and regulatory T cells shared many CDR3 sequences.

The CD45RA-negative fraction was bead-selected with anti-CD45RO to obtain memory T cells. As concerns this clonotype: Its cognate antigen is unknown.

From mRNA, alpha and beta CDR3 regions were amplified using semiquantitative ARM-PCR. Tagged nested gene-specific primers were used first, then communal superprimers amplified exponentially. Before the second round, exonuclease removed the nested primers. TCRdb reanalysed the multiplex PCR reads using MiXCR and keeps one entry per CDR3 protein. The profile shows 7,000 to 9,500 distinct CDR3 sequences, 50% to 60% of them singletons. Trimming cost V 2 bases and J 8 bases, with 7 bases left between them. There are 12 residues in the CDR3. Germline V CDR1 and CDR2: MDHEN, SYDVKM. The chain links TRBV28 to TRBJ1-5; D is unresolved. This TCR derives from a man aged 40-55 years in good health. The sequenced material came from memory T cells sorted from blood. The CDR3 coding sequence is TGTGCCAGCAGTTTACAGATTGAGCCCCAGCATTTT. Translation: CASSLQIEPQHF.